The table lists the clone carrying this T cell receptor beta chain with many counts. This specimen comes from a study of regulatory T cells in long-lasting Graves disease. Both iRepertoire HTBI primers and Arm-PCR of CDR3 regions were used to build the TCR beta libraries. TCRdb redid the calling of the multiplex PCR reads with MiXCR, one entry per CDR3 protein. The repertoire holds roughly 420,000 distinct CDR3 sequences, with roughly 17% as singletons. The CDR3 runs to 15 residues. Germline-derived CDR1 and CDR2 are SGHVS and FNYEAQ. Trimming left V 1 base short and J 1 base short, with 10 bases between. Described time point: newly diagnosed GD, antithyroid drugs for less than 3 months. With RNA extracted from PBMCs as input, the TCR library was made. This sample was shared with a second study, whose subject was T cells in Graves' hyperthyroidism and ophthalmopathy.

The sequenced sample was peripheral blood mononuclear cells (PBMCs), obtained at new diagnosis, from a patient treated with antithyroid drugs. The TCR was taken from a woman younger than 35 with Graves disease. V usage is TRBV7-6 and J usage is TRBJ2-5; possible D gene TRBD2, 5 bases. CDR3 amino acids: CASSLGAGRQETQYF. The CDR3 nucleotides read TGTGCCAGCAGCTTAGGCGCGGGCCGCCAAGAGACCCAGTACTTC.